The clone carrying this T cell receptor (beta chain) was counted a few times. Its antigen is not identified. The junction had 4 bases not matched to a gene; V was cut back by 0 bases and J by 4 bases. CDR3 length equals 16 residues. Germline CDR1 is SGHKS and CDR2 is YYEKEE (reference sequence). The entry originates in a study of a mutant IDH1 vaccine in newly diagnosed glioma. Study findings and constraints: Any relationship between pseudoprogression and changes in top peripheral T cell clonotypes seemed absent.

Noted time point: week 47, end of study. The content of each vaccine dose was 300 ug of mutant IDH1 20-mer peptide, and topical imiquimod accompanied it. Method: immunoSEQ multiplex PCR; TCRdb's copy keeps in-frame clones and lacks some. The data contain roughly 51,000 clones, less than 85% of them singletons. The chain recombines TRBV5-5 with TRBJ2-2, with 9 bases identical to TRBD1. The TCR was taken from a woman in her twenties or thirties with glioma. Some clones in this sample may be carry-over from other donors' samples. The input for sequencing was PBMCs, taken from a glioma patient whose treatment included an IDH1 peptide vaccine. CDR3 protein: CASSLEDRGLTGELFF. The CDR3 region has the DNA TGTGCCAGCAGCTTGGAGGACAGGGGCCTCACCGGGGAGCTGTTTTTT.